This TCR beta chain comes out of a study of OX40 agonist ivuxolimab in advanced cancers. This CDR3 contains 14 residues. Trimming took off 2 bases at V and 3 bases at J, with 11 bases between the two ends. Germline V gives CDR1 MNHEY, CDR2 SVGAGI. Sequencing used immunoSEQ multiplex PCR; TCRdb keeps in-frame clones, though not all of them. The sample lists around 60,000 clones; roughly 90% were seen once. The starting material was CD4+ or CD8+ T cells sorted from blood, obtained in a trial of the OX40 agonist ivuxolimab. The chain recombines TRBV6-5 with TRBJ2-7; D remains ambiguous. The origin of this receptor is an adult with an advanced solid tumor such as melanoma, head and neck, liver or kidney cancer. CDR3 sequence reads: CASSYRISYYEQYF. The DNA of the CDR3 is TGTGCCAGCAGTTACAGAATCTCTTACTACGAGCAGTACTTC.